Listed below are T cell receptor beta chains from one sample, sequenced in a study of OX40 agonist ivuxolimab in advanced cancers. Profiling relied on immunoSEQ multiplex PCR, and the TCRdb table lists in-frame clones only, not all of them. The sample shows some 42,000 clones, 87% of them seen only once. Sequencing was performed on CD4+ or CD8+ T cells sorted from blood, taken in a trial of the OX40 agonist ivuxolimab. All receptors come from an adult with an advanced solid tumor such as melanoma, head and neck, liver or kidney cancer. The CDR3 runs from the conserved cysteine through the conserved F or W. A D gene is named only where the DNA matches it firmly.

15 NA TRBJ1-4 TRBV6-5 CASRPWDGANEKLFF TGTGCCAGCAGACCGTGGGACGGTGCAAATGAAAAACTGTTTTTT
15 NA TRBJ1-2 TRBV27 CASSLTGYLNYGYTF TGTGCCAGCAGTTTAACGGGGTATCTTAACTATGGCTACACCTTC
17 NA TRBJ2-3 TRBV9 CASSLTPGTQIGDTQYF TGTGCCAGCAGCCTCACCCCCGGGACCCAAATCGGGGATACGCAGTATTTT
13 NA TRBJ1-5 TRBV7-9 CASSLDGNQPQHF TGTGCCAGCAGCTTAGACGGTAATCAGCCCCAGCATTTT
15 NA TRBJ1-6 TRBV4-1 CASSQELGLNSPLHF TGCGCCAGCAGCCAAGAACTGGGTTTAAATTCACCCCTCCACTTT
16 TRBD1 TRBJ1-6 TRBV5-8 CASSIGQGAGNSPLHF TGTGCCAGCAGCATAGGACAGGGGGCCGGCAATTCACCCCTCCACTTT
14 TRBD1 TRBJ2-7 TRBV18 CASSPPGQGYEQYF TGTGCCAGCTCACCACCGGGACAGGGCTACGAGCAGTACTTC
14 NA TRBJ2-2 TRBV7-6 CASSLGQNTGELFF TGTGCCAGCAGCTTAGGGCAAAACACCGGGGAGCTGTTTTTT
11 NA TRBJ1-2 TRBV20-1 CSADQGTGYTF TGCAGTGCTGACCAGGGAACTGGCTACACCTTC
15 TRBD1 TRBJ2-2 TRBV6-1 CASRESRGRTGELFF TGTGCCAGCAGAGAGAGCAGGGGGCGAACCGGGGAGCTGTTTTTT
16 TRBD2 TRBJ2-2 TRBV2 CASSPWGTSLGGELFF TGTGCCAGCAGCCCCTGGGGGACTAGCCTTGGAGGGGAGCTGTTTTTT
10 NA TRBJ2-7 TRBV5-1 CARPVYEQYF TGCGCCAGACCGGTATACGAGCAGTACTTC
15 NA TRBJ1-1 TRBV6-1 CASSPRSAGNTEAFF TGTGCCAGCAGTCCCCGATCCGCTGGGAACACTGAAGCTTTCTTT
14 TRBD2 TRBJ2-3 TRBV5-4 CATMGLAGGDTQYF TGTGCTACCATGGGGCTAGCGGGAGGAGATACGCAGTATTTT
16 TRBD1 TRBJ2-5 TRBV5-1 CASSLTGQGVLETQYF TGCGCCAGCAGCTTGACCGGACAGGGGGTGTTAGAGACCCAGTACTTC
13 NA TRBJ2-3 TRBV6-1 CASSDSTTDTQYF TGTGCCAGCAGCGACTCGACAACAGATACGCAGTATTTT
12 NA TRBJ1-1 TRBV28 CASSLSNTEAFF TGTGCCAGCAGTTTATCGAACACTGAAGCTTTCTTT
15 TRBD2 TRBJ2-1 TRBV5-1 CASSQAGGRYNEQFF TGCGCCAGCAGCCAAGCGGGAGGACGATACAATGAGCAGTTCTTC
18 TRBD1 TRBJ1-3 TRBV5-5 CASSLSTLVTGSGNTIYF TGTGCCAGCAGCTTGTCAACCCTAGTGACAGGGTCTGGAAACACCATATATTTT
14 TRBD1 TRBJ2-1 TRBV30 CASGTGSSYNEQFF TGTGCCTCCGGGACAGGGAGCTCCTACAATGAGCAGTTCTTC
14 NA TRBJ1-5 TRBV28 CASSPRTPVQPQHF TGTGCCAGCAGCCCGCGGACACCGGTTCAGCCCCAGCATTTT
15 NA TRBJ2-1 TRBV5-1 CASSPSTQGFREQFF TGCGCCAGCAGCCCATCTACCCAGGGTTTCAGGGAGCAGTTCTTC
14 NA TRBJ2-7 TRBV18 CASSANPGHYEQYF TGTGCCAGCTCAGCAAATCCGGGACACTACGAGCAGTACTTC
20 NA TRBJ2-7 TRBV23-1 CASSQKLSRPGGPVSYEQYF TGCGCCAGCAGTCAAAAATTGTCGCGGCCGGGGGGCCCTGTCTCCTACGAGCAGTACTTC
15 TRBD1 TRBJ2-7 TRBV19 CASRDRGLSSYEQYF TGTGCCAGTAGGGACAGGGGGCTGAGCTCCTACGAGCAGTACTTC
15 TRBD1 TRBJ2-7 TRBV27 CASSPAGTGAYEQYF TGTGCCAGCAGTCCTGCCGGGACAGGGGCCTACGAGCAGTACTTC
14 NA TRBJ1-3 TRBV28 CASSPRGSGNTIYF TGTGCCAGCAGTCCCAGAGGCTCAGGAAACACCATATATTTT
12 NA TRBJ2-7 TRBV5-1 CASSSNNYEQYF TGCGCCAGCAGCTCCAATAATTACGAGCAGTACTTC
16 TRBD2 TRBJ2-1 TRBV19 CASSISLSGGRPEQFF TGTGCCAGTAGTATATCCCTGAGCGGGGGCCGACCTGAGCAGTTCTTC
13 NA TRBJ1-1 TRBV6-1 CASRSGGGTEAFF TGTGCCAGCAGGTCGGGGGGCGGCACTGAAGCTTTCTTT
14 NA TRBJ1-6 TRBV9 CASSVVPENSPLHF TGTGCCAGCAGCGTAGTGCCAGAGAATTCACCCCTCCACTTT